The 9 T cell receptor beta chains in this list originate from one sample, sequenced in a study of Ad26.COV2.S vaccination and SARS-CoV-2 variants. As to treatment: some 20 received Ad26.COV2.S at low or high dose, single or two shots; about five received placebo; per-sample allocation not given. The samples date from day 63 after the first vaccine or placebo injection. Only in-frame clones appear in the TCRdb table, and some are missing; sequencing was by immunoSEQ multiplex PCR. The data contain hundreds of thousands of clones, approximately 88% of them singletons. The sequencing here drew on peripheral blood, taken in a trial of Ad26.COV2.S vaccine versus placebo. These receptors came from a person between 18 and 59 years old who received the Ad26.COV2.S COVID-19 vaccine or a placebo.

Concerning this clone itself: This specimen includes other DNA sequences encoding the same CDR3. The chain combines TRBV7-9 with TRBJ2-7, with D perhaps matching TRBD2 (5 bases). The CDR3 is made up of 14 amino acids. Trimming took 1 base from V and 0 from J, leaving 7 bases between them. Germline V gene sequence: CDR1 SEHNR, CDR2 FQNEAQ (reference sequence). The CDR3 nucleotides are TGTGCCAGCAGCTTAGTTGGGAGCTCCTACGAGCAGTACTTC. Translating gives CASSLVGSSYEQYF.

J is TRBJ1-2 and V is TRBV15, with D unclear. From germline, CDR1 is LNHNV and CDR2 YYDKDF (reference sequence). V gave up 3 bases and J gave up 5 bases, with 7 bases separating them. CDR3 length: 12 residues. CDR3 in DNA: TGTGCCACCAGCAGGGATCCTTATGGCTACACCTTC. Translated, it gives CATSRDPYGYTF.

This clone has a single count. This rearrangement joins TRBV10-1 to TRBJ2-7, with D perhaps assigned TRBD1 or TRBD2 (5 bases each). Germline V gives CDR1 WNHNN, CDR2 SYGVQD (reference sequence). The CDR3 has 12 residues. The V and J ends lost 5 bases and 7 bases respectively, with 12 bases between them. CDR3 in amino acids: CASSTGTREQYF. CDR3 in DNA: TGCGCCAGCAGTACTGGGACGCGGGAGCAGTACTTC.

CDR3 nucleotide sequence: TGCGCCAGCAGCCTTAGAGACGGTGGGGGCTACACCTTC. This codes for CASSLRDGGGYTF. The J gene is TRBJ1-2, the V gene TRBV5-1; D ambiguous. In germline, CDR1 is SGHRS, CDR2 YFSETQ. The ends were cut back, 4 bases at V and 8 bases at J, with 15 bases in the middle. This CDR3 comprises 13 residues.

This chain uses TRBV7-3 with TRBJ2-5; maybe TRBD2 (6 bases). V was clipped by 4 bases and J by 4 bases, with 16 bases between them. This CDR3 spans 15 amino acids. Germline V gene data show CDR1 as SGHTA and CDR2 as FQGTGA. CDR3 loop: CASSSGGQGGETQYF. DNA of the CDR3: TGTGCCAGCAGCTCAGGCGGGCAGGGAGGAGAGACCCAGTACTTC. The complete variable domain, with remaining parts taken from reference TRBV7-3 and TRBJ2-5, reads GAGVSQTPSNKVTEKGKYVELRCDPISGHTALYWYRQSLGQGPEFLIYFQGTGAADDSGLPNDRFFAVRPEGSVSTLKIQRTERGDSAVYLCASSSGGQGGETQYFGPGTRLLVL.

This clone was found a few times. This chain links TRBV2 with TRBJ2-4; D perhaps matches TRBD2 (5 bases). Deletions cut 5 bases from V and 2 bases from J, with 7 bases between. The CDR3 runs to 13 residues. Germline CDR1 SNHLY, CDR2 FYNNEI. The CDR3 spells CASSSGTKNIQYF. The CDR3 bases are TGTGCCAGCAGTTCCGGGACCAAAAACATTCAGTACTTC.

The CDR3 nucleotides read TGTGCCTGGAGTGTAACTAGCGATGAGCAGTTCTTC. Translation: CAWSVTSDEQFF. The V gene is TRBV30, the J gene TRBJ2-1, with 7 bases matching TRBD2. Germline CDR1 is GTSNPN and CDR2 is SVGIG (reference sequence). The CDR3 runs to 12 residues. Losses at the gene ends were 0 bases for V and 8 bases for J; bases not matched to a gene: 1.

The chain carries TRBV27 and TRBJ2-1, with D maybe TRBD2 (5 bases). In germline, CDR1 is MNHEY, CDR2 SMNVEV (reference sequence). With 7 bases removed from V and 4 bases from J, the gap between germline ends came to 11 bases. CDR3 size: 13 residues. This CDR3 is CASTPSGYNEQFF. CDR3 nucleotides: TGTGCCAGCACCCCCTCGGGGTACAATGAGCAGTTCTTC.

The chain couples TRBV5-4 to TRBJ2-5; 8 nucleotides agree with TRBD1. V shed 4 bases and J 6 bases; nucleotides not matched to a gene: 8. CDR1 and CDR2 (germline): SGHNT, YYREEE (reference sequence). The CDR3 runs to 14 residues. The CDR3 DNA reads as TGTGCCAGCAGCCAGACAGGGGAAGGGAAGACCCAGTACTTC. Translating gives CASSQTGEGKTQYF.